This T cell receptor (beta chain) comes out of a study of T-cell memory formation after mild COVID-19. Looking at the study overall: The two donors had largely donor-specific TCR clusters. Study findings and constraints: Some clones that responded were present in memory (sampled pre-infection), which suggests cross-reactive memory joined. There was a balanced CD4/CD8 profile in clones contracting day 15 to 85, and later expanders leaned CD4+.

5'RACE primed at constant segments yielded TCR alpha and TCR beta cDNA libraries bearing sample barcodes and UMIs. TCRdb re-analysed the 5' RACE reads in MiXCR, keeping a single row per CDR3 protein. The sample consists of 550,000 to 600,000 distinct CDR3 sequences, around a sixth of them appearing once. CDR1 MNHEY and CDR2 SVGEGT come from the germline V gene. Unmatched junction bases numbered 13, after V lost 6 bases and J lost 0 bases. The CDR3 contains 18 residues. As regards this clonotype: Its antigen is not identified.

This clonotype was sampled from an adult woman who had mild COVID-19 (a few samples of this study predate the infection). Cell type and time point are not known. The chain has TRBV6-2 or TRBV6-3 and TRBJ2-7, with 11 positions matching TRBD2. Source material: PBMCs or a T cell subset sorted from them (not recorded which). The CDR3 here is CASSRKGLAGGSSYEQYF. The CDR3 nucleotides read TGTGCCAGCAGCAGAAAGGGGCTAGCGGGAGGTTCCTCCTACGAGCAGTACTTC.